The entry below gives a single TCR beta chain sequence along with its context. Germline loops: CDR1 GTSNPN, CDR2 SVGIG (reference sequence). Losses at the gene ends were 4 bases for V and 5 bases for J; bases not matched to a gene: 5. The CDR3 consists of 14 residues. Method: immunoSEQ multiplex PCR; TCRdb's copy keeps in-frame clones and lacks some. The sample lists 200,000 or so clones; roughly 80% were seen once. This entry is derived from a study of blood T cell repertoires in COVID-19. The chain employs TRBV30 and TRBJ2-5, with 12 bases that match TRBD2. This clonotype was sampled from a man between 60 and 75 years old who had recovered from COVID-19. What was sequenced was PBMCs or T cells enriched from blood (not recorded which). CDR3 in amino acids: CAWTSGGAQETQYF. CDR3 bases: TGTGCCTGGACTAGCGGGGGGGCTCAGGAGACCCAGTACTTC.